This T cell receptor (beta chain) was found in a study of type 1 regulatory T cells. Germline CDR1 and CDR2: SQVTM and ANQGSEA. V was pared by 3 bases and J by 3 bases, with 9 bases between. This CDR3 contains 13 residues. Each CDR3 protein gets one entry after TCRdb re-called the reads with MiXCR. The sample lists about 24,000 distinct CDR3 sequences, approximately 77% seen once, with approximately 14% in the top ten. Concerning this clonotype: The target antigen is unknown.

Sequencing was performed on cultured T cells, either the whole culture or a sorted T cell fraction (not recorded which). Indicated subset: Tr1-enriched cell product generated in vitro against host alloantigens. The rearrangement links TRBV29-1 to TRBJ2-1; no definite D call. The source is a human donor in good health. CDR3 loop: CSVDGQRYNEQFF. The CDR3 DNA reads TGCAGCGTTGACGGGCAGCGCTACAATGAGCAGTTCTTC.